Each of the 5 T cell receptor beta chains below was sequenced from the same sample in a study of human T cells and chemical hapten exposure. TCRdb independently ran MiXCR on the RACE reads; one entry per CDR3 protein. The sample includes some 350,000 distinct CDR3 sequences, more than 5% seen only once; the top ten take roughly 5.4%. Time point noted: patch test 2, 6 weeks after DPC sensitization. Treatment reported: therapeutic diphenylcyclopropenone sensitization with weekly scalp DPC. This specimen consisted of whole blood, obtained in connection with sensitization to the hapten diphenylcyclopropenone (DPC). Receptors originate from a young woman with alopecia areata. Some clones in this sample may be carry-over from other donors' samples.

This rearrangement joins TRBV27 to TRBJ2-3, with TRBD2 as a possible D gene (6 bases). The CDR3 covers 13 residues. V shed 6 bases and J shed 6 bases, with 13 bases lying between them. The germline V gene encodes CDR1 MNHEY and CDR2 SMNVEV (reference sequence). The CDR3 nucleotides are TGTGCCAGCAGATTGGCCGGGGGTGATACGCAGTATTTT. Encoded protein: CASRLAGGDTQYF.

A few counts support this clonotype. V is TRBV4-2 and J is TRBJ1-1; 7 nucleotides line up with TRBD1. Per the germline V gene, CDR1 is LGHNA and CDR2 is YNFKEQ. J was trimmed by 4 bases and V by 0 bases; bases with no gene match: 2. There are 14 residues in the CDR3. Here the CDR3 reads CASSQETGSTEAFF. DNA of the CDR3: TGTGCCAGCAGCCAAGAGACAGGGAGCACTGAAGCTTTCTTT.

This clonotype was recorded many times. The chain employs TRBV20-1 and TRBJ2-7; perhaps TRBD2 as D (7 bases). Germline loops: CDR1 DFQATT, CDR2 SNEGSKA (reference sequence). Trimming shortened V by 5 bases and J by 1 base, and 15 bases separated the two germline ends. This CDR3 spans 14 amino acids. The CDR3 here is CSAGRGFFSYEQYF. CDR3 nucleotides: TGCAGTGCTGGGAGGGGGTTTTTTTCCTACGAGCAGTACTTC.

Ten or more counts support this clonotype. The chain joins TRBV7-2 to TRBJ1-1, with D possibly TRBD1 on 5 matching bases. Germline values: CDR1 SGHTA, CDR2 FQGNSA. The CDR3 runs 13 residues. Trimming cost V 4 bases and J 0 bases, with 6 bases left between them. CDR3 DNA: TGTGCCAGCAGCTCGACAGTGAACACTGAAGCTTTCTTT. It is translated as CASSSTVNTEAFF.

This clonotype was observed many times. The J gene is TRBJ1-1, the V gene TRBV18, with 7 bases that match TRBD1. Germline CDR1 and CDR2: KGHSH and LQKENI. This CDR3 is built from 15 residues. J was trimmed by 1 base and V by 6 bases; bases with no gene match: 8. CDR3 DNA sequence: TGTGCCAGCTCGCTCGAGGGACAGAGGAACACTGAAGCTTTCTTT. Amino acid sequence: CASSLEGQRNTEAFF.